The T cell receptor beta chain under discussion was sequenced for a study of T cell responses to AZD1222 COVID-19 vaccine. The junction had 10 bases not matched to a gene; V was cut back by 4 bases and J by 7 bases. The CDR3 loop spans 16 amino acids. Germline V gene lookup returns CDR1 MNHNS and CDR2 SASEGT. Profiled with immunoSEQ multiplex PCR; TCRdb holds only in-frame clones, not every one. The repertoire holds more than 95,000 clones, with over 70% as singletons. As concerns this clone: No antigen is known for it.

Regarding the study as a whole: There were mostly white British donors and more females than males, and clonal diversity was possibly underestimated. Among vaccine-associated CD4 TCRs, coverage spanned spike, with dominance at 160-218 and 743-854. Regions left unmutated in variants are reportedly the target of nearly half of spike-specific TCRs.

The chain joins TRBV6-1 to TRBJ2-1; TRBD2 agrees at 10 bases. The origin of this receptor is an adult in good health. Sequencing used peripheral blood, obtained on day 0 of AZD1222 vaccination. CDR3 DNA: TGTGCCAGCAGTGTCGGGACAGCGGGGGGGCAGAATGAGCAGTTCTTC. The encoded protein is CASSVGTAGGQNEQFF.